This T cell receptor (beta chain) is from a study of cytomegalovirus exposure and HLA in healthy donors. Among the 100 to 150 subjects of the validation cohort, separate from the approximately 670-subject first cohort, were the donors. Assay used: immunoSEQ multiplex PCR; TCRdb lists only in-frame clones, some missing. The sample records about 110,000 clones, about 90% being singletons. Study conclusions and caveats: Overall, about 160 TCR beta chains were annotated as cytomegalovirus-associated.

Germline CDR1 is SQVTM and CDR2 is ANQGSEA. CDR3 length: 12 residues. Trimming stripped 4 bases from V and 8 bases from J, with 14 bases between. To note about this clone: Its antigen is unidentified.

The chain employs TRBV29-1 and TRBJ1-1; TRBD1 is a possible D gene (6 bases). Material: PBMCs. This TCR derives from a woman aged 18 to 35 in good health and CMV-seronegative. The CDR3 nucleotides are TGCAGCGTTGCGGACAGCCTATTGGAAGCTTTCTTT. Translating gives CSVADSLLEAFF.